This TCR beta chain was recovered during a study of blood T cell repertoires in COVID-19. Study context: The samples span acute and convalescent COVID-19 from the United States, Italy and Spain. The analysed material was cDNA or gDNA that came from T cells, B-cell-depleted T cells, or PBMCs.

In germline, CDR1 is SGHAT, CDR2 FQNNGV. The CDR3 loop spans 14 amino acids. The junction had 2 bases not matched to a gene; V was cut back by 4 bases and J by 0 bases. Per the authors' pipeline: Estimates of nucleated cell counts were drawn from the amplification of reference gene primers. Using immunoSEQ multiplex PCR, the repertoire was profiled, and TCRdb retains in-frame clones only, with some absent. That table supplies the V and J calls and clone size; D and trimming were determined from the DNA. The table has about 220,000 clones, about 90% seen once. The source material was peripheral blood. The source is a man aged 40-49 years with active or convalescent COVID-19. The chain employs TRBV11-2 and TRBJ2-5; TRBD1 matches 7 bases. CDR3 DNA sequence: TGTGCCAGCAGCTCGGGACAGAACCAAGAGACCCAGTACTTC. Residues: CASSSGQNQETQYF.